The clone carrying this T cell receptor (beta chain) was detected a few times. Its matching antigen is unknown. Version v3.0 of the immunoSEQ assay was performed at survey level. TCRdb keeps only in-frame clones here, not all; method: immunoSEQ multiplex PCR. The profile covers around 16,000 clones, with roughly 76% appearing a single time and about 14% taken by the ten largest. The V and J ends lost 4 bases and 4 bases respectively, with 14 bases between them. Germline V gene data show CDR1 as SGHRS and CDR2 as YFSETQ. The CDR3 sequence is 14 residues long. This entry comes from a study of long-term antiretroviral therapy in people with HIV. Study summary: Collection of the earliest samples took place about a decade ahead of the 2015 immediate-ART recommendation.

Overall study findings and caveats: Repertoire dominance by clones expanded before ART was seen at all time points.

The chain joins TRBV5-1 to TRBJ1-1, with D possibly TRBD1 on 5 matching bases. The TCR was taken from a woman aged 45-59 years with HIV. Sequenced here: unsorted PBMCs, sampled 1.5 years before starting antiretroviral therapy. CDR3: CASSTVGDRTEAFF. The CDR3 bases are TGCGCCAGCAGCACAGTAGGGGATCGCACTGAAGCTTTCTTT.